The next 10 T cell receptor beta chains were all read from a single sample in a study of T cell responses to AZD1222 COVID-19 vaccine. Assay used: immunoSEQ multiplex PCR; TCRdb lists only in-frame clones, some missing. The sample carries fewer than 90,000 clones, about 86% recorded once. The sample in question was peripheral blood, obtained 28 days after the second AZD1222 dose. These receptors were taken from an adult who received the AZD1222 COVID-19 vaccine.

In DNA form, the CDR3 reads TGTGCCAGCAGTTCCCAGACAGGGGCCTATGGCTACACCTTC. As protein: CASSSQTGAYGYTF. The chain combines TRBV28 with TRBJ1-2; 8 bases match TRBD1. The CDR3 totals 14 residues. Germline assignment: CDR1 MDHEN and CDR2 SYDVKM. Trimming took 4 bases from V and 4 from J; bases not matched to a gene: 5.

A single count supports this clone. The chain has TRBV7-2 and TRBJ1-1; 7 bases are a match to TRBD1. The length of the CDR3 is 15 residues. V dropped 1 base and J dropped 5; count of bases not matched to a gene: 7. CDR1 and CDR2 (germline): SGHTA, FQGNSA. Here the CDR3 DNA reads TGTGCCAGCAGCTTAGGAGGGGCAGGGGGAACTGAAGCTTTCTTT. Protein product: CASSLGGAGGTEAFF.

The chain is built from TRBV27 and TRBJ2-3, with 14 bases aligning to TRBD2. Germline lookup yields CDR1 MNHEY and CDR2 SMNVEV (reference sequence). V lost 6 bases to trimming and J lost 6 bases; unmatched junction nucleotides: 17. CDR3 length: 19 amino acids. The CDR3 region is CASSPWTSGGHLTLDTQYF. In DNA, the CDR3 is TGTGCCAGCAGCCCCTGGACTAGCGGGGGGCACCTTACCTTGGATACGCAGTATTTT.

The chain has TRBV7-2 and TRBJ1-6; D is unresolved. Trimming left V 7 bases short and J 16 bases short, with 17 bases between. The CDR3 has 12 residues. Germline CDR1 and CDR2: SGHTA and FQGNSA. The chain's CDR3 is CASTSSPGGLHF. CDR3 nucleotides: TGTGCCAGCACCTCCTCACCCGGTGGTCTCCACTTT.

The chain recombines TRBV7-3 with TRBJ2-3; D unclear. The germline gives CDR1 SGHTA, CDR2 FQGTGA. Between the trimmed V and J ends, which lost 2 bases and 5 bases, there was a span of 11 bases. The CDR3 runs 14 residues. The CDR3, as DNA: TGTGCCAGCAGCTTAGCGAAAGGAAGAGATACGCAGTATTTT. It is translated as CASSLAKGRDTQYF.

The rearrangement uses TRBV6-2 or TRBV6-3 and TRBJ2-1; 10 bases align to TRBD2. There are 14 residues in the CDR3. CDR1 MNHEY and CDR2 SVGEGT come from the germline V gene. The V gene end was trimmed by 6 bases and the J gene end by 10 bases; junction bases not matched to a gene: 9. The CDR3 nucleotides are TGTGCCAGCAGCAGCGGGGGGGGTTCAGGGGAGCAGTTCTTC. Translating it yields CASSSGGGSGEQFF.

The chain recombines TRBV19 with TRBJ1-5; D gene uncertain. The CDR3 extends over 13 amino acids. Germline V gene data show CDR1 as LNHDA and CDR2 as SQIVND (reference sequence). V lost 4 bases and J lost 5, with 9 bases in between. The CDR3 DNA follows: TGTGCCAGTAGTACCCAGGTGGATCAGCCCCAGCATTTT. Amino acids: CASSTQVDQPQHF.

The chain recombines TRBV28 with TRBJ2-7, with 14 bases matching TRBD2. Germline loops: CDR1 MDHEN, CDR2 SYDVKM. The CDR3 runs 17 residues. Trimming cost V 7 bases and J 4 bases; bases outside gene matches: 12. Here the CDR3 DNA reads TGTGCCAGCAATAGACTAGCGGGAGGGCCCGGGGGTTACGAGCAGTACTTC. It specifies CASNRLAGGPGGYEQYF.

The V gene is TRBV7-8, the J gene TRBJ1-5, with D perhaps matching TRBD1 (5 bases). Germline assignment: CDR1 SGHVS and CDR2 FQNEAQ. V shed 4 bases and J shed 6 bases, with 16 bases lying between them. The CDR3 is 15 amino acids. The CDR3 nucleotides are TGTGCCAGCAGCTCAGGTACAGGTGCGGCTCAGCCCCAGCATTTT. Translation gives CASSSGTGAAQPQHF.

The CDR3 loop reads CASSQDGSGQQYF. The CDR3 region has the DNA TGCGCCAGCAGCCAAGACGGCTCAGGGCAGCAGTACTTC. The chain joins TRBV4-3 to TRBJ2-7, with D possibly matching TRBD1 (5 bases). The CDR3 is 13 amino acids. Germline values: CDR1 LGHNA, CDR2 YSLEER. V was shortened by 0 bases and J by 8 bases, with 11 bases between the two germline ends.